The 27 T cell receptor beta chains below all came from one sample that was sequenced in a study of lymphopenia after photon versus proton radiotherapy. Sequencing was performed with immunoSEQ multiplex PCR; in TCRdb, only in-frame clones are kept and a portion is missing. The data contain approximately 25,000 clones, around four fifths of them singletons. The source material was peripheral blood, sampled from a patient treated with proton-based radiotherapy. Receptors were obtained from a woman aged 65 to 85 with pancreatic cancer.

The chain employs TRBV28 and TRBJ2-7; D not resolved. V was shortened by 8 bases and J by 1 base, with 15 bases between the two germline ends. The CDR3 runs to 14 residues. CDR1 is MDHEN and CDR2 is SYDVKM in the germline V gene. CDR3 nucleotides: TGTGCCAGCCGCCCCCCACACCGATCCTACGAGCAGTACTTC. This encodes CASRPPHRSYEQYF.

V and J are TRBV9 and TRBJ2-3; D is possibly TRBD1 (5 bases). Per germline, CDR1 SGDLS and CDR2 YYNGEE. There are 14 residues in the CDR3. The germline V and J ends were trimmed by 4 bases and 2 bases, with 11 bases remaining between them. The CDR3, as DNA: TGTGCCAGCAGCAATCGACAGCTCACAGATACGCAGTATTTT. Its protein product is CASSNRQLTDTQYF. Supplemented by reference TRBV9 and TRBJ2-3, the full variable domain reads DSGVTQTPKHLITATGQRVTLRCSPRSGDLSVYWYQQSLDQGLQFLIQYYNGEERAKGNILERFSAQQFPDLHSELNLSSLELGDSALYFCASSNRQLTDTQYFGPGTRLTVL.

The V gene is TRBV2, the J gene TRBJ1-5; a possible D gene is TRBD1 (6 bases). CDR1 SNHLY and CDR2 FYNNEI come from the germline V gene. CDR3 length equals 13 residues. The V end was cut by 7 bases, the J end by 2 bases, with 9 bases between. The CDR3 DNA sequence: TGTGCCAGCAACAGGGACGGCAATCAGCCCCAGCATTTT. It yields the protein CASNRDGNQPQHF.

The V and J genes are TRBV10-3 and TRBJ2-7; D is possibly TRBD1 or TRBD2 (6 bases each). The CDR3 is made up of 19 amino acids. CDR1 and CDR2 from the germline V gene are ENHRY and SYGVKD. Trimming took 0 bases from V and 3 from J, leaving 24 bases between them. The chain's CDR3 is CAISESRAKQGLNSYEQYF. CDR3 in DNA: TGTGCCATCAGTGAGTCGCGAGCTAAACAGGGACTTAATAGCTACGAGCAGTACTTC.

CDR3 sequence reads: CASSPLGRAPPNSNTGELFF. The DNA of the CDR3 is TGCGCCAGCAGCCCCCTGGGGAGGGCCCCTCCAAACTCGAACACCGGGGAGCTGTTTTTT. V gene TRBV5-1 combines with J gene TRBJ2-2; 7 bases agree with TRBD2. Losses at the gene ends were 4 bases for V and 0 bases for J; bases not matched to a gene: 18. Looked up from germline, CDR1 is SGHRS and CDR2 is YFSETQ. CDR3 size: 20 residues.

This clone was counted between two and nine times. The chain recombines TRBV18 with TRBJ1-5; 8 nucleotides align to TRBD1. Germline V gene sequence: CDR1 KGHSH, CDR2 LQKENI. The CDR3 loop spans 14 amino acids. The J segment lost 6 bases and the V segment lost 6 bases, leaving 7 bases of the junction unmatched. The CDR3 is CASSPDRAVQPQHF. The CDR3 DNA follows: TGTGCCAGCTCCCCGGACAGGGCGGTTCAGCCCCAGCATTTT.

The rearrangement links TRBV9 to TRBJ1-3; no clear D. Germline-derived CDR1 and CDR2 are SGDLS and YYNGEE. This CDR3 is 16 amino acids long. The V end lost 2 bases, the J end lost 0 bases, and 12 bases lay between the germline ends. CDR3 in DNA: TGTGCCAGCAGCGTGACCGATGGCACCTCTGGAAACACCATATATTTT. Protein sequence: CASSVTDGTSGNTIYF.

This clone was detected a few times. In nucleotides, the CDR3 is TGTGCCAGCAGTTACTATGGGGACGAGCAGTACTTC. It specifies CASSYYGDEQYF. J is TRBJ2-7 and V is TRBV6-5, with D unresolved. Trimming stripped 1 base from V and 5 bases from J, with 6 bases between. The germline V gene has CDR1 MNHEY and CDR2 SVGAGI. The CDR3 extends over 12 amino acids.

This chain links TRBV6-5 with TRBJ1-1, with D hard to call. This CDR3 has 13 amino acids. V gave up 7 bases and J gave up 5 bases, with 14 bases separating them. Germline loops: CDR1 MNHEY, CDR2 SVGAGI. CDR3 sequence reads: CASNAAAGTEAFF. The CDR3 DNA reads as TGTGCCAGCAACGCCGCGGCCGGTACTGAAGCTTTCTTT.

V is TRBV28 and J is TRBJ2-1, with 7 positions matching TRBD2. Trimming at V came to 8 bases and at J to 6 bases, leaving 10 bases not matched to a gene. The CDR3 has 14 residues. Germline V gene lookup returns CDR1 MDHEN and CDR2 SYDVKM. The CDR3 reads CASAGTTNLNEQFF. The CDR3 bases are TGTGCCAGCGCCGGGACTACCAACCTCAATGAGCAGTTCTTC. The full variable domain, with the rest looked up from reference TRBV28 and TRBJ2-1, is DVKVTQSSRYLVKRTGEKVFLECVQDMDHENMFWYRQDPGLGLRLIYFSYDVKMKEKGDIPEGYSVSREKKERFSLILESASTNQTSMYLCASAGTTNLNEQFFGPGTRLTVL.

The V and J genes are TRBV5-5 and TRBJ1-4; 7 bases are a match to TRBD1. Germline V lookup: CDR1 SGHKS, CDR2 YYEKEE (reference sequence). This CDR3 has 15 residues. Germline trimming cut 1 base from V and 2 bases from J; bases unmatched to any gene: 2. CDR3 in DNA: TGTGCCAGCAGCTTGACGGGACAGACTAATGAAAAACTGTTTTTT. Protein product: CASSLTGQTNEKLFF.

V usage is TRBV6-6 and J usage is TRBJ2-7, with unresolved D. The V gene's germline CDR1 is MNHNY and CDR2 SVGAGI (reference sequence). The CDR3 extends over 13 amino acids. V lost 7 bases and J lost 2, with 12 bases in between. The CDR3 nucleotides are TGTGCCAGCACCCCCCGCATTGCCTACGAGCAGTACTTC. This translates into CASTPRIAYEQYF.

Concerning this clone: The junction differs from germline at one of its ends, possibly a read error. The chain couples TRBV19 to TRBJ2-7; the D is unclear. Germline V gene sequence: CDR1 LNHDA, CDR2 SQIVND (reference sequence). The CDR3 totals 15 residues. The CDR3 DNA reads as TGTGCCAGTAGTATCATCCTAGGCCTCTCCTACGAGCAGCACTTC. As protein: CASSIILGLSYEQHF.

V gene TRBV28 combines with J gene TRBJ1-1; 8 bases map to TRBD1. The CDR3 runs to 14 residues. The junction had 5 bases not matched to a gene; V was cut back by 8 bases and J by 0 bases. From germline, CDR1 is MDHEN and CDR2 SYDVKM. CDR3 in DNA: TGTGCCAGCCGGACAGGGATTATGAACACTGAAGCTTTCTTT. Translation gives CASRTGIMNTEAFF.

The chain links TRBV19 to TRBJ1-4; D is uncertain. Trimming took off 4 bases at V and 0 bases at J, with 12 bases between the two ends. CDR1 is LNHDA and CDR2 is SQIVND in the germline V gene (reference sequence). This CDR3 has 16 amino acids. Written as DNA, the CDR3 is TGTGCCAGTAGTAAATTGACGGTAGCAACTAATGAAAAACTGTTTTTT. Translating it yields CASSKLTVATNEKLFF.

The V and J genes are TRBV5-1 and TRBJ2-7, with 9 bases that match TRBD1. Germline assignment: CDR1 SGHRS and CDR2 YFSETQ. Unmatched junction bases numbered 3, after V lost 1 base and J lost 4 bases. The CDR3 length is 14 residues. The CDR3 DNA reads TGCGCCAGCAGCTTGACAGGGGGCAAGTACGAGCAGTACTTC. It is translated as CASSLTGGKYEQYF.

This chain links TRBV4-2 with TRBJ2-1; TRBD2 matches 12 bases. After removal of 4 bases from V and 1 base from J, the junction contained 8 bases not matched to a gene. The length of the CDR3 is 18 residues. The germline V gene has CDR1 LGHNA and CDR2 YNFKEQ. CDR3 residues: CASSPTTLAGGSYNEQFF. The CDR3 DNA reads as TGTGCCAGCAGCCCAACTACACTAGCGGGAGGATCCTACAATGAGCAGTTCTTC.

This chain connects TRBV5-4 to TRBJ2-1; possible D gene TRBD2, 6 bases. V dropped 0 bases and J dropped 0 bases, with 13 bases sitting between them. The germline gives CDR1 SGHNT, CDR2 YYREEE (reference sequence). The CDR3 has 17 amino acids. Here the CDR3 DNA reads TGTGCCAGCAGCTTGGCATGGGGGGTGAACTCCTACAATGAGCAGTTCTTC. Residues: CASSLAWGVNSYNEQFF.

This chain joins TRBV15 and TRBJ1-1; D not resolved. The CDR3 consists of 14 residues. V lost 4 bases, J lost 7 bases, and 16 bases lay in between. CDR1 and CDR2 from the germline V gene are LNHNV and YYDKDF (reference sequence). The CDR3 loop is CATSITLGFGEAFF. Here the CDR3 DNA reads TGTGCCACCAGCATTACTCTGGGGTTCGGTGAAGCTTTCTTT.

J is TRBJ2-7 and V is TRBV2; 7 nucleotides align to TRBD1. V was clipped by 4 bases and J by 11 bases; unmatched bases: 8. The CDR3 sequence is 12 residues long. Looked up from germline, CDR1 is SNHLY and CDR2 is FYNNEI. DNA for the CDR3: TGTGCCAGCAGTGTACTGACAGGGAGTAAGTACTTC. Its translation is CASSVLTGSKYF.

The chain couples TRBV4-1 to TRBJ1-1; D is unresolved. CDR3 length: 14 residues. CDR1 MGHRA and CDR2 YSYEKL come from the germline V gene. The V end lost 4 bases, the J end lost 3 bases, and 12 bases lay between the germline ends. The CDR3 protein is CASSPPDGYTEAFF. The CDR3 DNA is TGCGCCAGCAGCCCACCCGACGGTTACACTGAAGCTTTCTTT.

The chain has TRBV28 and TRBJ2-1, with TRBD1 identical over 7 bases. The germline V gene has CDR1 MDHEN and CDR2 SYDVKM. V gave up 8 bases and J gave up 3 bases; unmatched junction bases: 22. The CDR3 consists of 19 residues. The CDR3, as DNA: TGTGCCAGCGGCCCCCGGCCGACAGGGAAAAAGGGGTTCTACAATGAGCAGTTCTTC. The encoded protein is CASGPRPTGKKGFYNEQFF.

The chain couples TRBV9 to TRBJ1-6; the match to TRBD1 covers 10 bases. The J segment lost 8 bases and the V segment lost 0 bases, leaving 2 bases of the junction unmatched. The CDR3 is 15 amino acids. The germline CDR1 and CDR2 sequences are SGDLS and YYNGEE. The CDR3 sequence is CASSVAGTGDSPLHF. Written as DNA, the CDR3 is TGTGCCAGCAGCGTAGCTGGGACAGGGGATTCACCCCTCCACTTT.

By frequency in the sample, this clone is medium-sized. J is TRBJ2-2 and V is TRBV28, with 7 bases aligning to TRBD1. The CDR3 consists of 15 residues. V lost 2 bases and J lost 14; bases outside the gene matches: 14. Germline V gene data show CDR1 as MDHEN and CDR2 as SYDVKM. The CDR3 nucleotides read TGTGCCAGCAGTTTACCCGAAAAAAGGGACAGTGAACTGTTTTTT. Its translation is CASSLPEKRDSELFF.

V usage is TRBV19 and J usage is TRBJ2-5; 9 nucleotides match TRBD1. The ends lost 5 bases at V and 7 bases at J; junction bases unmatched: 5. The CDR3 has 13 amino acids. Germline assignment: CDR1 LNHDA and CDR2 SQIVND (reference sequence). CDR3 sequence reads: CASSAGQGGTQYF. The CDR3 DNA is TGTGCCAGTAGTGCGGGACAGGGAGGGACCCAGTACTTC.

V gene TRBV7-9 combines with J gene TRBJ1-2; D is possibly TRBD1 (5 bases). The germline V and J ends were trimmed by 7 bases and 0 bases, with 15 bases remaining between them. Germline lookup yields CDR1 SEHNR and CDR2 FQNEAQ (reference sequence). The CDR3 extends over 15 amino acids. CDR3 amino acids: CASNDVGEPNYGYTF. DNA for the CDR3: TGTGCCAGCAACGACGTAGGGGAACCTAACTATGGCTACACCTTC.

This sequence joins TRBV7-9 and TRBJ2-1, with TRBD2 matching 10 bases. The length of the CDR3 is 17 residues. Germline CDR1 and CDR2: SEHNR and FQNEAQ (reference sequence). V dropped 5 bases and J dropped 7; count of bases not matched to a gene: 14. CDR3 sequence (DNA): TGTGCCAGCAGCCGCGTTGGTAGCGGGAGGACTGGGAATGAGCAGTTCTTC. This codes for CASSRVGSGRTGNEQFF.